The present TCR beta chain was sequenced within a study of cytomegalovirus exposure and HLA in healthy donors. The CDR3 runs to 15 residues. Trimming took 3 bases from V and 9 from J; bases not matched to a gene: 10. The germline V gene has CDR1 SSHAT and CDR2 FNYEAQ (reference sequence). Use of 60 Vbeta and 13 Jbeta primers characterized the PCR. The repertoire was sequenced with immunoSEQ multiplex PCR; TCRdb's copy has only in-frame clones and lacks some. This table has around 110,000 clones, about three quarters appearing once. The sequenced material came from PBMCs. This sequence joins TRBV7-7 and TRBJ2-1; 8 bases agree with TRBD2. The sequence came from a boy aged 5-17 years in good health and CMV-seronegative. The chain's CDR3 is CASSFLPGGPSEQFF. CDR3 DNA: TGTGCCAGCAGCTTTCTCCCGGGGGGGCCGAGTGAGCAGTTCTTC.